This T cell receptor beta chain was sequenced in a study of human T cells and chemical hapten exposure. Study in general: Patients having alopecia areata, totalis or universalis were mostly female.

Time point indicated: patch test 1, 2 weeks after DPC sensitization. Treatment specified: therapeutic diphenylcyclopropenone sensitization with weekly scalp DPC. V trimming: 8 bases; J trimming: 4 bases; junction bases outside the gene matches: 4. This CDR3 has 13 residues. CDR1 and CDR2 (germline): MNHNS, SASEGT. Individual cDNA molecules had unique molecular identifiers attached to them by the library. As originally analysed: Ranging from roughly 23,224 to 700,000, TCR counts per sample had a median value of about 96,000. MiXCR was run by TCRdb on the RACE reads, yielding one entry per CDR3 protein. In this record, the V and J calls reflect TCRdb's handling and not the investigators' own analysis. The sample has around 190,000 distinct CDR3 sequences; about a fifth are singletons.

Here the sequenced sample was whole blood, taken in connection with sensitization to the hapten diphenylcyclopropenone (DPC). This TCR was recovered from a woman aged 50 to 60 with alopecia areata. Some clones in this sample may be carry-over from other donors' samples. The V call is TRBV6-1, the J call TRBJ1-5, with 8 positions matching TRBD1. The CDR3 is CASADRGNQPQHF. In nucleotides, the CDR3 is TGTGCCAGCGCAGACAGGGGTAATCAGCCCCAGCATTTT.